The 14 T cell receptor beta chains in this list originate from one sample, sequenced in a study of T-cell memory formation after mild COVID-19. TCRdb redid the calling of the 5' RACE reads with MiXCR, one entry per CDR3 protein. The sample has 200,000 to 250,000 distinct CDR3 sequences, over 9.5% seen once. Material: PBMCs or a T cell subset sorted from them (not recorded which). The receptors stem from a man younger than 30 who had mild COVID-19 (a few samples of this study predate the infection). Cell type and time point are not known.

This clonotype was counted a few times. This chain links TRBV12-3 or TRBV12-4 with TRBJ2-2, with 8 bases that match TRBD1. J was trimmed by 1 base and V by 5 bases; bases with no gene match: 3. This CDR3 region has 15 residues. CDR3: CASSRTGLNTGELFF. CDR3 DNA: TGTGCCAGCAGTCGGACAGGGTTGAACACCGGGGAGCTGTTTTTT.

This rearrangement joins TRBV20-1 to TRBJ1-2; D unresolved. The V end was cut by 2 bases, the J end by 8 bases, with 6 bases between. Germline CDR1 DFQATT, CDR2 SNEGSKA (reference sequence). This CDR3 contains 10 residues. CDR3 in DNA: TGCAGTGCTAGAACGGGAGGCTACACCTTC. Its translation: CSARTGGYTF.

The V gene is TRBV4-3, the J gene TRBJ2-7; D may be TRBD2 (5 bases). The CDR3 spans 17 residues. CDR1 and CDR2 (germline): LGHNA, YSLEER. V was trimmed by 4 bases and J by 1 base, leaving 20 bases between them. CDR3 residues: CASSPEATGGWSYEQYF. CDR3 in DNA: TGCGCCAGCAGCCCAGAGGCCACTGGCGGGTGGTCCTACGAGCAGTACTTC.

V and J are TRBV5-4 and TRBJ2-6; no reliable D call. Trimming took 3 bases from V and 0 from J, leaving 7 bases between them. The length of the CDR3 is 15 residues. The germline gives CDR1 SGHNT, CDR2 YYREEE (reference sequence). CDR3 in amino acids: CASSYLGSGANVLTF. The CDR3 bases are TGTGCCAGCAGCTACCTGGGCTCTGGGGCCAACGTCCTGACTTTC.

This clonotype was recorded a few times. The J gene is TRBJ2-7, the V gene TRBV11-2; D is possibly TRBD2 (5 bases). The CDR3 consists of 14 residues. V dropped 1 base and J dropped 0 bases, with 7 bases sitting between them. CDR1 and CDR2 (germline): SGHAT, FQNNGV. As DNA, the CDR3 is TGTGCCAGCAGCTTAGTTGGGAGCTCCTACGAGCAGTACGTC. This encodes CASSLVGSSYEQYV.

In its sample, this clonotype was seen a few times. The chain uses TRBV6-6 and TRBJ1-4; D is ambiguous. Germline V gene lookup returns CDR1 MNHNY and CDR2 SVGAGI (reference sequence). V was trimmed by 5 bases and J by 7 bases, leaving 17 bases between them. This CDR3 spans 15 amino acids. CDR3 residues: CASSHHSIGSEKLFF. The DNA of the CDR3 is TGTGCCAGCAGTCACCATTCAATTGGGAGTGAAAAACTGTTTTTT.

This clonotype occurred a few times. This chain joins TRBV5-6 and TRBJ2-1, with TRBD1 as a possible D gene (6 bases). Trimming removed 2 bases at V and 7 bases at J, with 10 bases between. CDR3 length: 13 amino acids. Germline CDR1 and CDR2: SGHDT and YYEEEE. The CDR3 protein is CASSFSRGNEQFF. Here the CDR3 DNA reads TGTGCCAGCAGCTTTTCCAGGGGAAATGAGCAGTTCTTC.

Many counts were recorded for this clonotype. The rearrangement links TRBV7-9 to TRBJ1-3; TRBD1 might be the D (5 bases). V lost 3 bases and J lost 0, with 6 bases in between. Germline CDR1 SEHNR, CDR2 FQNEAQ (reference sequence). This CDR3 has 14 residues. CDR3 sequence (DNA): TGTGCCAGCAGCTTTACAGGCTCTGGAAACACCATATATTTT. This sequence encodes CASSFTGSGNTIYF.

This clonotype occurred many times. The genes are TRBV20-1 and TRBJ1-6; tentatively, D is TRBD1 (6 bases). The CDR3 has 15 residues. V was trimmed by 1 base and J by 9 bases, leaving 16 bases between them. Germline assignment: CDR1 DFQATT and CDR2 SNEGSKA (reference sequence). The CDR3 region has the DNA TGCAGTGCTAGAGTTCAACAGGGTGTTGGTTCACCCCTCCACTTT. This codes for CSARVQQGVGSPLHF.

The J gene is TRBJ1-5, the V gene TRBV5-6; TRBD1 is a possible D gene (5 bases). Germline CDR1 is SGHDT and CDR2 is YYEEEE. CDR3 size: 16 residues. Trimming took 4 bases from V and 3 from J, leaving 17 bases between them. As DNA, the CDR3 is TGTGCCAGCAGCGGTCGGCAGGGTAGGGTCAATCAGCCCCAGCATTTT. It codes for CASSGRQGRVNQPQHF.

V and J are TRBV4-3 and TRBJ2-6; D uncertain. CDR1 is LGHNA and CDR2 is YSLEER in the germline V gene. This CDR3 has 17 amino acids. V was cut by 1 base and J by 2 bases, with 12 bases left in between. This chain's CDR3 is CASSQGFPTAGANVLTF. The CDR3 region has the DNA TGCGCCAGCAGCCAAGGATTCCCGACGGCTGGGGCCAACGTCCTGACTTTC.

The chain couples TRBV20-1 to TRBJ1-1, with D possibly matching TRBD1 (6 bases). The V end was cut by 6 bases, the J end by 7 bases, with 15 bases between. This CDR3 contains 12 residues. Germline lookup yields CDR1 DFQATT and CDR2 SNEGSKA (reference sequence). CDR3 nucleotides: TGCAGTGCCAAAAAGGGGGTGGTTGAAGCTTTCTTT. Its translation is CSAKKGVVEAFF.

The chain employs TRBV10-3 and TRBJ2-7; D possibly corresponds to TRBD2 (6 bases). Germline CDR1 and CDR2: ENHRY and SYGVKD. The germline V and J ends were trimmed by 4 bases and 6 bases, with 13 bases remaining between them. The length of the CDR3 is 13 residues. This CDR3 reads CAISGVGSGEQYF. The CDR3 region has the DNA TGTGCCATCAGTGGGGTTGGTAGCGGCGAGCAGTACTTC.

The chain is built from TRBV5-1 and TRBJ2-5; 11 bases are shared with TRBD2. There are 17 residues in the CDR3. Unmatched junction bases numbered 8, after V lost 4 bases and J lost 0 bases. Germline V gives CDR1 SGHRS, CDR2 YFSETQ. CDR3 nucleotide sequence: TGCGCCAGCAGCCCCATTCTAGCGGGGGGCAACCAAGAGACCCAGTACTTC. It codes for CASSPILAGGNQETQYF.